This TCR beta chain was recorded in a study of cytomegalovirus exposure and HLA in healthy donors. Study-level points and caveats: Using the classifier, cytomegalovirus status was reportedly diagnosed with high specificity and sensitivity. Associated with cytomegalovirus, according to the listing, were 150 to 200 TCR beta chains.

As for this clone: Antigen specificity is unknown.

Sequenced by immunoSEQ multiplex PCR; TCRdb stores in-frame clones only, minus some. The sample has approximately 230,000 clones; about 90% are singletons. Germline CDR1 is SGHAT and CDR2 is FQNNGV. The CDR3 runs to 17 residues. The V segment lost 5 bases and the J segment 5 bases; nucleotides outside the gene matches: 17. V is TRBV11-2 and J is TRBJ2-5; 7 bases line up with TRBD2. The specimen sequenced was PBMCs. The sequence came from a young man in good health and CMV-seropositive. The CDR3 reads CASSTLLAARVEETQYF. DNA for the CDR3: TGTGCCAGCAGCACCCTCCTAGCGGCACGAGTCGAGGAGACCCAGTACTTC.